The source of this T cell receptor (beta chain) is a study of early T cells in non-severe SARS-CoV-2 infection. Study as a whole: Sequencing was performed on bulk RNA from unsorted whole blood, leaving chains unpaired.

Trimming stripped 5 bases from V and 0 bases from J, with 8 bases between. This CDR3 is built from 15 residues. Germline V gives CDR1 SGHTA, CDR2 FQGNSA. The protocol attached unique molecular identifiers to individual cDNA molecules. TCRdb used MiXCR to reprocess the 5' RACE reads, holding one entry per CDR3 protein. The table has tens of thousands of distinct CDR3 sequences, roughly 12% seen once. Broader study findings: Clonotype matching in VDJdb favored anti-spike CD8 responses and did not capture private and CD4 specificities.

Within the sample, this clonotype is medium-sized. The antigen is not known. The V gene is TRBV7-2, the J gene TRBJ1-6; D might be TRBD1 (5 bases). This TCR was recovered from an adult who was a healthcare worker with PCR-confirmed SARS-CoV-2 infection or an uninfected control (not recorded which). Sample: whole blood. This CDR3 is CASSRQSSYNSPLHF. CDR3 bases: TGTGCCAGCAGCCGACAGAGCTCCTATAATTCACCCCTCCACTTT. Variable domain in full (rest from reference TRBV7-2 and TRBJ1-6): GAGVSQSPSNKVTEKGKDVELRCDPISGHTALYWYRQSLGQGLEFLIYFQGNSAPDKSGLPSDRFSAERTGGSVSTLTIQRTQQEDSAVYLCASSRQSSYNSPLHFGNGTRLTVT.